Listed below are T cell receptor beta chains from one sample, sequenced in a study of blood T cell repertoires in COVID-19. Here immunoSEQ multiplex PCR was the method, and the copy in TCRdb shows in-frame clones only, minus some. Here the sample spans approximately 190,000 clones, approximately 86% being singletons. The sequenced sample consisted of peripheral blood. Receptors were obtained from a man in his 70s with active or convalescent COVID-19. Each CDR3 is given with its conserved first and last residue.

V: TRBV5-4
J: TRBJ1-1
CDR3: CASSPDAGSTEAFF

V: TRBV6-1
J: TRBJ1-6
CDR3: CASSARGQVGNSPLHF

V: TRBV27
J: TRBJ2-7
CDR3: CASSPDRYYEQYF

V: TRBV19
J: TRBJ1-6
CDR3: CASTSGTVNSPLHF

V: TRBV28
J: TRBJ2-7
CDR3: CASSTSGGAPYEQYF

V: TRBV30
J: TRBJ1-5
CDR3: CAWNSRGNQPQHF

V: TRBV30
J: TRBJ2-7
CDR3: CAWRPGQGSYEQYF

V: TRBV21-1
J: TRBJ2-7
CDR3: CASSTPQGQTTYEQYF

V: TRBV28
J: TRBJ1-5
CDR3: CASSSGTGRQPQHF

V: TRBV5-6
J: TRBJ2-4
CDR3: CASSLSGAKNIQYF

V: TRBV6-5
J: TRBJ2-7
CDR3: CASSYSRQGNGEQYF

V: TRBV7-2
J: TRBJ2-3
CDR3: CASSLDTGTDTQYF

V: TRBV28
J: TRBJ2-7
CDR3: CASSPRPGRLYNYEQYF

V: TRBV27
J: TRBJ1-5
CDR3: CASRYSNQPQHF

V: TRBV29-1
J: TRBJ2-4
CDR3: CSVLEGPAYSDIQYF

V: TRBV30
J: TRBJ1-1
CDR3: CAWSVLGGTPNTEAFF

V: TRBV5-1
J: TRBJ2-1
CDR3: CASSLGLLAEQFF

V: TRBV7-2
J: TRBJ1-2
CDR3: CASSLSDRNNYGYTF

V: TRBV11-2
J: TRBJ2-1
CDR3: CASSLGGLAGARYNEQFF

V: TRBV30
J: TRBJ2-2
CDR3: CAWEKGLNTGELFF

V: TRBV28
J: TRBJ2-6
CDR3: CASSLTVSGANVLTF

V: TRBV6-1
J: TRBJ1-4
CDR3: CASSAYVGQALEKLFF

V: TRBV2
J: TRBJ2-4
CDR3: CASSTYDIQYF

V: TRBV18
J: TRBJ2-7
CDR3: CASSGLAGAYEQYF

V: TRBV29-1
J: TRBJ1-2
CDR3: CSVVGTGGKDYGYTF

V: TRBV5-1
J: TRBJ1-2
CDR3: CASSLGTDIYGYTF

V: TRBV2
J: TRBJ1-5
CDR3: CASTQVPDRGSSANQPQHF

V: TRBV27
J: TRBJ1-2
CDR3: CASRGTGAGYGYTF

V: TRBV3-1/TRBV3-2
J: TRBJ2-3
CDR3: CASSQVLGGQWVTQYF

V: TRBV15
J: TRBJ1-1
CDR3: CATSGDYTEAFF

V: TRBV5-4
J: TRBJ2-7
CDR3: CASSLEAGQTYEQYF

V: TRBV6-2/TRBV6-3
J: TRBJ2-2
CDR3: CASSQYTPNTGELFF

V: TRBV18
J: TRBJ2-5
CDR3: CASSPPTGGAKTQYF

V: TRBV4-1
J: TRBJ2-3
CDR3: CASSQPGAGSDTQYF

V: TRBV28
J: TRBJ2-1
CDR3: CASSPAIIQGGNEQFF